These 10 T cell receptor beta chains were sequenced from one sample in a study of T cell responses to AZD1222 COVID-19 vaccine. Using immunoSEQ multiplex PCR, the repertoire was profiled, and TCRdb retains in-frame clones only, with some absent. Of roughly 50,000 clones in the sample, around 92% were seen once. Sequenced material: peripheral blood, taken 28 days after the second AZD1222 dose. Every receptor here comes from an adult who received the AZD1222 COVID-19 vaccine.

This chain uses TRBV4-3 with TRBJ1-1; a weak D match, TRBD1 (5 bases). This CDR3 contains 15 residues. V lost 1 base to trimming and J lost 4 bases, with 13 bases between them. The V gene's germline CDR1 is LGHNA and CDR2 YSLEER. CDR3 sequence reads: CASSQVKGISTEAFF. CDR3 DNA: TGCGCCAGCAGCCAAGTCAAGGGGATCTCCACTGAAGCTTTCTTT.

This clone was seen only once. The chain has TRBV7-2 and TRBJ1-6; no clear D. CDR1 and CDR2 from the germline V gene are SGHTA and FQGNSA. Trimming cost V 5 bases and J 6 bases, with 2 bases left between them. This CDR3 has 11 residues. The CDR3 DNA follows: TGTGCCAGCAGCCTTAATTCACCCCTCCACTTT. It yields the protein CASSLNSPLHF.

Judged by abundance, this clone is medium-sized. J is TRBJ1-1 and V is TRBV10-2, with 9 bases matching TRBD1. CDR1 and CDR2 (germline): WSHSY, SAAADI. There are 12 residues in the CDR3. V was pared by 6 bases and J by 7 bases, with 3 bases of the junction left unmatched. CDR3 amino acids: CASSRDRDEAFF. The CDR3 region has the DNA TGCGCCAGCAGCCGGGACAGGGATGAAGCTTTCTTT.

CDR3 sequence: CASTMGTGAYNTEAFF. The CDR3 region has the DNA TGTGCCAGCACAATGGGGACAGGGGCATATAACACTGAAGCTTTCTTT. The chain has TRBV5-6 and TRBJ1-1; 10 nucleotides line up with TRBD1. This CDR3 spans 16 amino acids. V was pared by 6 bases and J by 2 bases, with 10 bases of the junction left unmatched. Germline loops: CDR1 SGHDT, CDR2 YYEEEE.

This chain links TRBV5-1 with TRBJ1-4; D might be TRBD1 (6 bases). This CDR3 is 12 amino acids long. CDR1 and CDR2 from the germline V gene are SGHRS and YFSETQ. With 4 bases removed from V and 8 bases from J, the gap between germline ends came to 9 bases. CDR3 nucleotide sequence: TGCGCCAGCAGCCAACAGGGCGAAAAACTGTTTTTT. Its translation: CASSQQGEKLFF.

The V gene is TRBV7-9, the J gene TRBJ2-5; D remains ambiguous. Trimming removed 5 bases from V and 0 bases from J, with 7 bases in between. The CDR3 runs 13 residues. Germline lookup yields CDR1 SEHNR and CDR2 FQNEAQ (reference sequence). CDR3: CASSQRDQETQYF. CDR3 DNA: TGTGCCAGCAGCCAGCGTGACCAAGAGACCCAGTACTTC.

CDR3 residues: CASSYSGQADSYEQYF. DNA for the CDR3: TGTGCCAGCAGTTATTCCGGACAGGCCGATTCCTACGAGCAGTACTTC. The chain has TRBV6-9 and TRBJ2-7, with 7 bases matching TRBD1. This CDR3 has 16 amino acids. Looked up from germline, CDR1 is MNHGY and CDR2 is SVAAGI. The trim removed 0 bases at V and 1 base at J, leaving 6 bases unmatched.

The gene calls are TRBV19 and TRBJ1-6; the D is unclear. Trimming removed 1 base at V and 8 bases at J, with 12 bases between. The CDR3 is 15 amino acids. CDR1 and CDR2 from the germline V gene are LNHDA and SQIVND (reference sequence). The CDR3 sequence: CASSIASGVDSPLHF. The CDR3, as DNA: TGTGCCAGTAGTATAGCCTCCGGGGTCGATTCACCCCTCCACTTT.

The genes are TRBV19 and TRBJ1-4, with D maybe TRBD1 (6 bases). In germline, CDR1 is LNHDA, CDR2 SQIVND (reference sequence). This CDR3 region has 14 residues. V was pared by 8 bases and J by 2 bases, with 12 bases between. CDR3 protein: CASSEQGTNEKLFF. CDR3 DNA sequence: TGTGCCAGTTCCGAACAGGGTACTAATGAAAAACTGTTTTTT.

The chain has TRBV2 and TRBJ1-5; 7 positions agree with TRBD1. The ends lost 1 base at V and 7 bases at J; junction bases unmatched: 4. The germline CDR1 and CDR2 sequences are SNHLY and FYNNEI. The CDR3 consists of 14 residues. CDR3 region: CASSEGQGWQPQHF. DNA of the CDR3: TGTGCCAGCAGTGAAGGACAGGGCTGGCAGCCCCAGCATTTT.